Included here is one T cell receptor (beta chain) sequence, with context. CD4+ cells yielded CD45RA+ naive and CD45RA-negative memory subsets. Trimming left V 0 bases short and J 4 bases short, with 9 bases between. Germline V lookup: CDR1 SQVTM, CDR2 ANQGSEA. This CDR3 comprises 13 residues. Measured with immunoSEQ multiplex PCR; TCRdb has only the in-frame clones, and not every one. The repertoire holds fewer than 2.5 million clones, with 90% to 95% as singletons. This sample was included in a study of shared clonotypes between healthy human individuals. V and J are TRBV29-1 and TRBJ1-2; D not certain. What was sequenced was naive CD4+ T cells from PBMCs. Subset defined: CD45RA+ positively selected. The clonotype comes from a man younger than 35 in good health. Some clones in this sample may be carry-over from other donors' samples. In DNA, the CDR3 is TGCAGCGTTGAAGAGGGCGGGAGCTATGGCTACACCTTC. Amino acid sequence: CSVEEGGSYGYTF.